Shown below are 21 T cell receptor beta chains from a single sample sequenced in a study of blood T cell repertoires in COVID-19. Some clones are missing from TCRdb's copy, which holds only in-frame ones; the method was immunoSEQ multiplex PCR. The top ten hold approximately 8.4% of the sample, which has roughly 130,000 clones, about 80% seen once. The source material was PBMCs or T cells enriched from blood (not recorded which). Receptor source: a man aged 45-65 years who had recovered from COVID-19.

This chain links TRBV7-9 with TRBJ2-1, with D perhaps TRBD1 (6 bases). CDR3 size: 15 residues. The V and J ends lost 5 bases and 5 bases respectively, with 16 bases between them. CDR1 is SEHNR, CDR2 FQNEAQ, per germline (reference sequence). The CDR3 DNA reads TGTGCCAGCAGCCTCTACAGGGCAGTCCACAATGAGCAGTTCTTC. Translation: CASSLYRAVHNEQFF.

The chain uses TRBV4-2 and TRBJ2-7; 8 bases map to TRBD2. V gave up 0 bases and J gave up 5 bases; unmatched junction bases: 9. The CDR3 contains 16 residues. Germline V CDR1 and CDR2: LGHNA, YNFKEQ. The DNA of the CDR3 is TGTGCCAGCAGCCAAGAACCGCGGGGGGCTTTCGACGAGCAGTACTTC. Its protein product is CASSQEPRGAFDEQYF.

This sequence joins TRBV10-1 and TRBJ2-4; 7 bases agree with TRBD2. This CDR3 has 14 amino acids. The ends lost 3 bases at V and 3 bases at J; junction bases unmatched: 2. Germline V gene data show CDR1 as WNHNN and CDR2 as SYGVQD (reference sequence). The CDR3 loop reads CASSDGGGKNIQYF. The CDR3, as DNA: TGCGCCAGCAGTGATGGCGGGGGCAAAAACATTCAGTACTTC.

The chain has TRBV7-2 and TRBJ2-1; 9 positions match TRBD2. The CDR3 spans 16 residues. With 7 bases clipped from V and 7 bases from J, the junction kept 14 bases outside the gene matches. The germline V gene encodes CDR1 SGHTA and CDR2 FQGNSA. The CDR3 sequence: CASTSYPQRGANEQFF. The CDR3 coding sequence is TGTGCCAGCACCTCTTACCCCCAGCGGGGGGCGAATGAGCAGTTCTTC.

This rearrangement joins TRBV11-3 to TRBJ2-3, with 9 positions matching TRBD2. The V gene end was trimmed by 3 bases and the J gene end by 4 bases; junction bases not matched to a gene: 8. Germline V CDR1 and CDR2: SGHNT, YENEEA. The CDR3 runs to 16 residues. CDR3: CASSFGGGAESDTQYF. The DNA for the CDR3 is TGTGCCAGCAGCTTTGGCGGGGGGGCCGAATCAGATACGCAGTATTTT.

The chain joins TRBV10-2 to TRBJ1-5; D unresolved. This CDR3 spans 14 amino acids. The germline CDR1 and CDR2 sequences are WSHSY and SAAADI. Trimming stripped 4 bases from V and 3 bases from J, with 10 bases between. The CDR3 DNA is TGCGCCAGCAGTGCCAACGGTTACAATCAGCCCCAGCATTTT. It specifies CASSANGYNQPQHF.

The CDR3 DNA follows: TGTGCCAGCAGTTTAATAGGGGGGACAGGGCGAAGTGGAAACACCATATATTTT. It yields the protein CASSLIGGTGRSGNTIYF. This rearrangement joins TRBV28 to TRBJ1-3; 9 positions agree with TRBD1. Per the germline V gene, CDR1 is MDHEN and CDR2 is SYDVKM. The CDR3 is 18 residues long. Trimming cost V 2 bases and J 3 bases; bases outside gene matches: 11.

CDR3: CAISGGQGSMNTEAFF. The CDR3 DNA is TGTGCCATCAGTGGGGGACAGGGATCGATGAACACTGAAGCTTTCTTT. The V call is TRBV10-3, the J call TRBJ1-1; 9 nucleotides match TRBD1. Trimming removed 4 bases from V and 0 bases from J; junction bases left unmatched: 6. Germline values: CDR1 ENHRY, CDR2 SYGVKD. The CDR3 totals 16 residues.

CDR3 nucleotide sequence: TGTGCCAGCATTCGGGGGACCAACGAGCAGTACTTC. It codes for CASIRGTNEQYF. The gene calls are TRBV28 and TRBJ2-7; tentatively, D is TRBD2 (6 bases). Germline values: CDR1 MDHEN, CDR2 SYDVKM. The germline V and J ends were trimmed by 7 bases and 5 bases, with 12 bases remaining between them. CDR3 length: 12 residues.

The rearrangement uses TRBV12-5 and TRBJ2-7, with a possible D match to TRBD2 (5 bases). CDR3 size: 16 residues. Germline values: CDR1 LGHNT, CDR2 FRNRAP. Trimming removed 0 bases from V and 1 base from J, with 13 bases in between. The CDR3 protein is CASGLVLGSGSYEQYF. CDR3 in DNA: TGTGCTAGTGGTTTGGTACTTGGGTCGGGGTCCTACGAGCAGTACTTC.

CDR3 in amino acids: CASSQNTGGGDEKLFF. DNA for the CDR3: TGTGCCAGCAGCCAAAATACAGGGGGTGGAGATGAAAAACTGTTTTTT. The chain has TRBV14 and TRBJ1-4, with TRBD1 matching 8 bases. The CDR3 is 16 amino acids. The V and J ends lost 2 bases and 6 bases, in that order; junction bases with no gene match: 8. CDR1 and CDR2 from the germline V gene are SGHDN and FVKESK.

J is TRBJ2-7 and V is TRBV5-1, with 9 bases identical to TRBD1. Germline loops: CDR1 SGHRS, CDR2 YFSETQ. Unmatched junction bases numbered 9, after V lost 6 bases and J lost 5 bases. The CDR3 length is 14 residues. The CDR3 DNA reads TGCGCCAGCACGGACAGGGGAGTTCGCGACGAGCAGTACTTC. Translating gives CASTDRGVRDEQYF. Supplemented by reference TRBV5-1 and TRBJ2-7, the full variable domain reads KAGVTQTPRYLIKTRGQQVTLSCSPISGHRSVSWYQQTPGQGLQFLFEYFSETQRNKGNFPGRFSGRQFSNSRSEMNVSTLELGDSALYLCASTDRGVRDEQYFGPGTRLTVT.

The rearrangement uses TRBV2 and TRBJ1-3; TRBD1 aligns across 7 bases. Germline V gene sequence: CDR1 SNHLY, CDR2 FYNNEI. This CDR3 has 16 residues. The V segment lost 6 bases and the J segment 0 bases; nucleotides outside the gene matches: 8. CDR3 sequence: CASREGTAYSGNTIYF. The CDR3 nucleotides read TGTGCCAGCAGGGAGGGGACAGCGTACTCTGGAAACACCATATATTTT.

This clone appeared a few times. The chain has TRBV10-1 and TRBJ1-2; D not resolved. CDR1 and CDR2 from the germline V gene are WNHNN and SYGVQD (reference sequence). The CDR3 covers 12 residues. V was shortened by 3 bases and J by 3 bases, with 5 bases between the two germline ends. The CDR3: CASSDGDYGYTF. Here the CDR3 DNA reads TGCGCCAGCAGTGACGGAGACTATGGCTACACCTTC.

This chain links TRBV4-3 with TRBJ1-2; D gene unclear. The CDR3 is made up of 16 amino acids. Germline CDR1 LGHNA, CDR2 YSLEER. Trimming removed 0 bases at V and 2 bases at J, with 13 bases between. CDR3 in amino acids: CASSQDDGALNYGYTF. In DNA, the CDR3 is TGCGCCAGCAGCCAAGATGACGGAGCCCTAAACTATGGCTACACCTTC.

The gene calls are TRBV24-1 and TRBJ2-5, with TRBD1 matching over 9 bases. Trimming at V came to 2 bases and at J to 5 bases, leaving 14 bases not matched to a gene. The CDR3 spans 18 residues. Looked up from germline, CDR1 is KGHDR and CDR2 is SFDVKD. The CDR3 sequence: CATSDSEPGQGLLETQYF. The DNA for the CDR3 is TGTGCCACCAGTGATTCTGAACCGGGACAGGGCCTCCTGGAGACCCAGTACTTC.

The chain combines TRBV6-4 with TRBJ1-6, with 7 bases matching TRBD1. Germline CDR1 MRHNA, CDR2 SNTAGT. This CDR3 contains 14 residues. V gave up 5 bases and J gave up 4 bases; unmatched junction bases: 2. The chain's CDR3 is CASSPGQYNSPLHF. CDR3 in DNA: TGTGCCAGCAGTCCGGGACAGTATAATTCACCCCTCCACTTT.

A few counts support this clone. This CDR3 reads CASSRPPGLAGVFYEQYF. CDR3 in DNA: TGTGCCAGCAGTCGACCACCGGGACTAGCGGGGGTGTTCTACGAGCAGTACTTC. V usage is TRBV6-6 and J usage is TRBJ2-7; 14 bases agree with TRBD2. This CDR3 is 18 amino acids long. Germline V CDR1 and CDR2: MNHNY, SVGAGI (reference sequence). J gave up 3 bases and V 5 bases, and 12 bases lay outside the gene matches.

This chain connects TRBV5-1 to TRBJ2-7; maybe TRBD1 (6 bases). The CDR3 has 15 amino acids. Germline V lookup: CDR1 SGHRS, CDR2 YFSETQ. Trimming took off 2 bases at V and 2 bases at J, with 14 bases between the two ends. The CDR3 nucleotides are TGCGCCAGCAGCTTAAGGGACATAAAACCCTACGAGCAGTACTTC. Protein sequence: CASSLRDIKPYEQYF.

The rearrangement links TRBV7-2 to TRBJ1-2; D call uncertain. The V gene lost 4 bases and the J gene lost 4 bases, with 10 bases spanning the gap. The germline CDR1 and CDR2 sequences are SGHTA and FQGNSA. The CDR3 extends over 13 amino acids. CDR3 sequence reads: CASSYDTVYGYTF. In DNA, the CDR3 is TGTGCCAGCAGCTATGACACGGTCTATGGCTACACCTTC.

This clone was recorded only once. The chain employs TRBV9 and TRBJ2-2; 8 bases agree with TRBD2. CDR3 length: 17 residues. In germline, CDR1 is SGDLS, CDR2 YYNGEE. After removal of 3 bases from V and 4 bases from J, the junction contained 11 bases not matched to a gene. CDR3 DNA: TGTGCCAGCAGCGGGCTGCGGGGGGAGGCGGGCACCGGGGAGCTGTTTTTT. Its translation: CASSGLRGEAGTGELFF.